The text below deals with one TCR beta chain. This sample is part of a study of blood T cell repertoires in COVID-19. In the study overall: From the United States, Italy and Spain came samples of acute and convalescent COVID-19. Sample material is recorded as cDNA or gDNA derived from T cells, B-cell-depleted T cells, or PBMCs.

The CDR3 extends over 18 amino acids. The V gene's germline CDR1 is SGHAT and CDR2 FQNNGV. V dropped 1 base and J dropped 2 bases, with 19 bases sitting between them. Under the authors' procedure: Estimation of nucleated cell counts relied on the amplification of reference gene primers. The repertoire was sequenced with immunoSEQ multiplex PCR; TCRdb's copy has only in-frame clones and lacks some. V and J calls and clone size are copied from that table; D and trimming were computed from the DNA. The table shows 100,000 to 150,000 clones, with around 80% occurring only once. Material: peripheral blood. The V and J genes are TRBV11-2 and TRBJ2-3; D is uncertain. The clonotype originates from a man aged 40-49 years with active or convalescent COVID-19. The CDR3 is CASSLAFLGELPTDTQYF. The CDR3 nucleotides are TGTGCCAGCAGCTTAGCGTTCTTAGGAGAACTCCCCACAGATACGCAGTATTTT. Combining the CDR3 with reference TRBV11-2 and TRBJ2-3 gives the whole variable domain EAGVAQSPRYKIIEKRQSVAFWCNPISGHATLYWYQQILGQGPKLLIQFQNNGVVDDSQLPKDRFSAERLKGVDSTLKIQPAKLEDSAVYLCASSLAFLGELPTDTQYFGPGTRLTVL.